This T cell receptor (beta chain) derives from a study of shared clonotypes between healthy human individuals (dated by TCRdb to 2018 to 2021). Background on the whole study: The cohort included three men and two women between 18 and 49 years of age. For each donor, CD4 naive and CD4 memory were each given three plates, CD8 naive was given two plates, and CD8 memory was given one plate. The study deeply sequenced blood TCR repertoires of about 5 healthy adults to estimate repertoire size and the extent of clonotype sharing between individuals. To increase sequencing depth and limit assay-specific biases, different laboratories used diverse techniques to prepare libraries and sequence TCR repertoires. Leukapheresis yielded between about 0.94 and 10 billion PBMCs per donor.

About this clone itself: What antigen it recognizes has not been identified. No base qualities exist here, and no much larger clone lies one base off it.

Using the deep immunoSEQ assay, multiplex PCR amplified TCR CDR3 regions from genomic DNA. Extracted genomic DNA from each cell subset was distributed evenly across all wells of several immunoSEQ 96-well plates, and each plate was treated as a replicate. Each replicate PCR for sorted subsets received roughly 0.2 ug genomic DNA, equal to about 30,000 T cell genomes. Purified libraries were quantified with a Qubit 3.0 fluorometer, sized on a Bioanalyzer 2100, and re-quantified with the KAPA Library Quantification kit. Each immunoSEQ 96-well plate was sequenced on its own single-read 150-cycle Illumina NextSeq 550 flow cell. The published analysis was carried out like this. Because only junctional sequences without quality scores were contained in the immunoSEQ output, filtering matching that applied to full-length reads could not be performed. To assign V/J genes and CDR3, sequences were annotated against IMGT germline references using PyIR, a Python wrapper for IgBLAST v1.9. Any read was removed if the V/J assignment was weak (E-value above 1e-6), the CDR3 was missing, or the read contained stop codons, out-of-frame junctions, or ambiguous translated residues. V3J clonotypes were defined as sequences sharing an identical inferred V gene, J gene, and CDR3 amino acid sequence. To compute the percentage overlap between repertoires, the number of shared unique clonotypes was divided by the size of the smaller repertoire. Repertoire richness was assessed with RTK rarefaction, the Chao1 estimator, and Recon v2.1 estimates of unobserved clonotypes. Generation probabilities for all TCRbeta clonotypes obtained by the gDNA method from several donors were computed using OLGA. The table was pulled from immuneACCESS by TCRdb, which kept in-frame rearrangements only. Such tables lose some clones; where checked, under half of the loss comes from unresolved V genes, and the rest has no known cause. V, J and clone size derive from that table, while D and trimming were established from the DNA sequence. The sample includes roughly 2.1 million clones, with just over 90% observed a single time. The ten largest clones represent approximately 1.7% of the sample.

V is reduced by 4 bases and J by 0 bases, leaving a spacing of 17 bases between them. CDR1 and CDR2, per the germline V gene (reference sequence), are SGHKS and YYEKEE. Including cysteine and phenylalanine, the CDR3 has 17 amino acids. Only the CDR3 DNA stays, 51 bases, in frame from base 1. For the CD8 naive samples, CD45RO-negative cells were positively selected for CCR7, yielding a CD45RA+CCR7+ population from which TemRA cells were excluded. The donors were healthy, HIV-negative adults who had no recently reported acute infections or vaccinations. All donors were Caucasian adults living in Nashville, Tennessee, USA. After blood collection by leukapheresis, PBMCs were isolated using Ficoll-Histopaque density gradient centrifugation and then cryopreserved in the vapor phase of liquid nitrogen. Analytical flow cytometry was used to check the purity and quantity of every magnetically sorted T cell population. Genomic DNA was isolated from each sorted fraction and quantified by UV absorbance on a Nanodrop 2000c.

Overall study results and their limits: Based on pairwise subsampling, the degree of clonotype sharing among donors was expected to be affected by sequencing depth. Clonotypes shared by all four sorted-subset donors showed higher generation probabilities than non-shared clonotypes. Incomplete sequencing was indicated by rarefaction of sorted-subset datasets, despite the large sequencing depth. Sampling was restricted to blood, and TCR repertoires in tissues likely differ from the TCR repertoires found in blood. Naive subsets generally had larger estimated clonotype richness than memory subsets did. The small number of donors limited the genetic and exposure-history diversity represented. Around 5% of naive CD4, roughly 3.5% of naive CD8, approximately 2% of memory CD4, and approximately 0.39% of memory CD8 clonotypes were shared across several donors.

Recombination joined TRBV5-5 with TRBJ2-1, with a tentative D gene TRBD2 over 5 matching bases. Sequencing was carried out using naive CD8+ T cells from PBMCs. The meaning of the sample's cell subset or site label: CD45RA+CCR7+. The receptor was derived from a man aged 18 to 35 in good health. Some clones in this sample may be carry-over from other donors' samples. The CDR3 protein is CASSIEAVLISYNEQFF. The bases are TGTGCCAGCAGCATCGAAGCGGTTCTAATCTCCTACAATGAGCAGTTCTTC.